Below, 16 T cell receptor beta chains from the same sample are listed, as sequenced in a study of blood T cells in healthy people across ages. The use of a sample-barcoded 5' primer and a J-beta primer mix characterized a second PCR of about 6 to 12 cycles. A single record per CDR3 protein comes from TCRdb applying MiXCR to the 5' RACE reads. The data contain 1.5 million or so distinct CDR3 sequences, around 42% of them singletons. Sequencing was done on a sample of blood. The source is a woman under 30 in good health.

A few counts support this clonotype. This chain links TRBV20-1 with TRBJ1-1; tentative D call: TRBD1 (5 bases). With 1 base removed from V and 1 base from J, the gap between germline ends came to 16 bases. CDR1 DFQATT and CDR2 SNEGSKA come from the germline V gene (reference sequence). This CDR3 has 16 residues. CDR3 coding DNA: TGCAGTGCTAGAGTGGGACGGCCTCTTCCGAACACTGAAGCTTTCTTT. It translates to CSARVGRPLPNTEAFF.

The chain carries TRBV5-1 and TRBJ2-3; D perhaps matches TRBD2 (7 bases). Deletions cut 5 bases from V and 1 base from J, with 11 bases between. Germline V gives CDR1 SGHRS, CDR2 YFSETQ. The CDR3 is 14 amino acids. CDR3 loop: CASRRGRRTDTQYF. DNA of the CDR3: TGCGCCAGCAGGCGGGGGCGGCGCACAGATACGCAGTATTTT.

Notes on this clonotype: One end of the junction does not line up with germline, which may come from a read error. This chain connects TRBV27 to TRBJ1-6, with 7 bases lining up with TRBD1. The CDR3 is 15 residues long. Germline V CDR1 and CDR2: MNHEY, SMNVEV (reference sequence). The CDR3 region is CASSFTGAGNSPPHF. In DNA, the CDR3 is TGTGCCAGCAGTTTTACAGGGGCGGGTAATTCACCCCCCCACTTT.

The rearrangement joins TRBV3-1 to TRBJ1-6; D uncertain. CDR1 LGHDT and CDR2 YNNKEL come from the germline V gene (reference sequence). Trimming stripped 3 bases from V and 14 bases from J, with 14 bases between. CDR3 length: 13 residues. The CDR3 bases are TGTGCCAGCAGCCAGTCCCGCGGACGCACCCTCCACTTT. As protein: CASSQSRGRTLHF.

This clonotype was picked up a small number of times. The rearrangement joins TRBV20-1 to TRBJ2-1; 13 nucleotides match TRBD2. V trimming: 5 bases; J trimming: 0 bases; junction bases outside the gene matches: 1. Germline values: CDR1 DFQATT, CDR2 SNEGSKA (reference sequence). The CDR3 is made up of 15 amino acids. CDR3 nucleotides: TGCAGTGCTCGGACTAGCGGGGGCTCCTACAATGAGCAGTTCTTC. Encoded protein: CSARTSGGSYNEQFF.

The chain has TRBV7-6 and TRBJ2-3; 13 nucleotides match TRBD2. The CDR3 loop spans 16 amino acids. V lost 4 bases, J lost 3 bases, and 4 bases stayed unmatched. Looked up from germline, CDR1 is SGHVS and CDR2 is FNYEAQ. The CDR3 spells CASSSGTSGATDTQYF. The CDR3 DNA sequence: TGTGCCAGCAGCTCCGGGACTAGCGGGGCAACAGATACGCAGTATTTT.

This clonotype was counted at least ten times. The chain is built from TRBV28 and TRBJ2-7; 7 nucleotides match TRBD2. V lost 6 bases, J lost 2 bases, and 4 bases stayed unmatched. The germline V gene has CDR1 MDHEN and CDR2 SYDVKM. The CDR3 covers 13 residues. The chain's CDR3 is CASSSRGAYEQYF. As DNA, the CDR3 is TGTGCCAGCAGCAGTCGGGGGGCCTACGAGCAGTACTTC. Supplemented by reference TRBV28 and TRBJ2-7, the full variable domain reads DVKVTQSSRYLVKRTGEKVFLECVQDMDHENMFWYRQDPGLGLRLIYFSYDVKMKEKGDIPEGYSVSREKKERFSLILESASTNQTSMYLCASSSRGAYEQYFGPGTRLTVT.

Turning to this clonotype: A read error may explain this, as a much larger clone is one base away. The final CDR3 position lacks the conserved phenylalanine or tryptophan, pointing to a likely read error. The V call is TRBV20-1, the J call TRBJ2-3, with a weak D call TRBD2 (7 bases). V was pared by 3 bases and J by 2 bases, with 15 bases between. The CDR3 is 15 residues long. The germline V gene has CDR1 DFQATT and CDR2 SNEGSKA (reference sequence). CDR3 protein: CSARDPGGTTDTQYL. Written as DNA, the CDR3 is TGCAGTGCTAGGGATCCGGGGGGCACCACAGATACGCAGTATCTT.

The genes are TRBV16 and TRBJ1-2; tentatively, D is TRBD1 (6 bases). Trimming removed 1 base at V and 8 bases at J, with 11 bases between. Germline CDR1 is KGHSY and CDR2 is FQNENV. CDR3 size: 13 residues. CDR3 residues: CASSQFGGRGYTF. CDR3 nucleotides: TGTGCCAGCAGCCAATTTGGGGGGCGCGGCTACACCTTC.

The chain couples TRBV18 to TRBJ1-2; D call uncertain. V was clipped by 0 bases and J by 1 base, with 3 bases between them. Germline V lookup: CDR1 KGHSH, CDR2 LQKENI. The CDR3 spans 13 residues. The CDR3 DNA sequence: TGTGCCAGCTCACCACCCGATAACTATGGCTACACCTTC. Translated, it gives CASSPPDNYGYTF.

This clonotype was counted only a few times. This chain links TRBV7-2 with TRBJ1-2; D might be TRBD1 (5 bases). The CDR3 has 14 amino acids. Germline CDR1 SGHTA, CDR2 FQGNSA. Deletions cut 2 bases from V and 4 bases from J, with 11 bases between. As DNA, the CDR3 is TGTGCCAGCAGCTTAAGTGGGGGTCCCTATGGCTACACCTTC. This gives the protein CASSLSGGPYGYTF.

This chain uses TRBV7-2 with TRBJ2-5, with TRBD1 as a possible D gene (5 bases). The tail of the sequence fits TRBJ2-7 better, so the J call may be wrong. The CDR3 is 16 residues long. CDR1 SGHTA and CDR2 FQGNSA come from the germline V gene. Here the CDR3 reads CASSLAPDSTKSEQYF. The CDR3 DNA follows: TGTGCCAGCAGCTTAGCGCCCGACAGCACGAAAAGCGAGCAGTACTTC.

Only a few counts were recorded for this clonotype. The rearrangement links TRBV20-1 to TRBJ2-3; the match to TRBD2 covers 10 bases. There are 14 residues in the CDR3. CDR1 and CDR2 (germline): DFQATT, SNEGSKA (reference sequence). The V and J ends lost 6 bases and 5 bases, in that order; junction bases with no gene match: 8. CDR3 nucleotide sequence: TGCAGTGCAGCCATAGCGGGGGGAGGAGATACGCAGTATTTT. Translating it yields CSAAIAGGGDTQYF.

V is TRBV2 and J is TRBJ1-1; possible D gene TRBD1, 5 bases. The V end lost 9 bases, the J end lost 2 bases, and 13 bases lay between the germline ends. Per germline, CDR1 SNHLY and CDR2 FYNNEI. The CDR3 is 13 residues long. The DNA for the CDR3 is TGTGCCAGTTTATTCCAGGGCAACACTGAAGCTTTCTTT. Its translation: CASLFQGNTEAFF.

As to this clonotype: A read error may produce the germline difference seen at one junction end. The J gene is TRBJ2-3, the V gene TRBV3-1, with unresolved D. CDR1 is LGHDT and CDR2 is YNNKEL in the germline V gene (reference sequence). This CDR3 spans 16 amino acids. The CDR3 nucleotides read TGTGCCAGCAGCCAGCTCGCCTTAGGGCCCACATATACGCAGTATTTT. Translation: CASSQLALGPTYTQYF.

The chain links TRBV14 to TRBJ1-1, with TRBD1 as a possible D gene (6 bases). The V gene lost 5 bases and the J gene lost 4 bases, with 11 bases spanning the gap. The CDR3 sequence is 13 residues long. Germline values: CDR1 SGHDN, CDR2 FVKESK. CDR3 coding DNA: TGTGCCAGCAGCGAACGGGGGCCCACTGAAGCTTTCTTT. Amino acid sequence: CASSERGPTEAFF.